One sample yielded the 25 T cell receptor beta chains listed below, sequenced in a study of regulatory T cells in long-lasting Graves disease. The time point is: newly diagnosed GD, antithyroid drugs for less than 3 months. From PBMCs, RNA was extracted and then used to make the TCR library. The TCR beta library used iRepertoire HTBI primers with Arm-PCR amplification of CDR3. Via MiXCR, TCRdb re-called the multiplex PCR reads, giving one row per CDR3 protein. This table has about 470,000 distinct CDR3 sequences, around 15% appearing once. These records were also assigned to another study, of T cells in Graves' hyperthyroidism and ophthalmopathy.

The specimen comprised peripheral blood mononuclear cells (PBMCs), sampled at new diagnosis, from a patient treated with antithyroid drugs. These TCRs come from a man in his forties with Graves disease.

This clonotype was seen ten or more times. The rearrangement joins TRBV12-3 or TRBV12-4 to TRBJ2-7, with D perhaps matching TRBD2 (6 bases). V shed 2 bases and J shed 4 bases, with 15 bases lying between them. The CDR3 spans 15 residues. The CDR3 spells CASSLSVAGNYEQYF. In DNA form, the CDR3 reads TGTGCCAGCAGTTTAAGTGTGGCGGGGAATTACGAGCAGTACTTC.

This clonotype was seen repeatedly, ten times or more. The chain links TRBV3-1 to TRBJ2-5; 7 nucleotides align to TRBD1. V was pared by 1 base and J by 2 bases, with 7 bases of the junction left unmatched. Germline lookup yields CDR1 LGHDT and CDR2 YNNKEL (reference sequence). The CDR3 covers 16 residues. This chain's CDR3 is CASSQAGTALQETQYF. The DNA for the CDR3 is TGTGCCAGCAGCCAAGCCGGGACAGCGTTACAAGAGACCCAGTACTTC.

The sample holds many counts of this clonotype. The chain employs TRBV2 and TRBJ2-1, with 8 positions matching TRBD2. CDR1 SNHLY and CDR2 FYNNEI come from the germline V gene. V lost 7 bases to trimming and J lost 0 bases; unmatched junction nucleotides: 8. The CDR3 is made up of 16 amino acids. This chain's CDR3 is CASIGGLANSYNEQFF. The CDR3 nucleotides are TGTGCCAGCATCGGAGGACTAGCCAACTCCTACAATGAGCAGTTCTTC. The full variable domain, rest sourced from reference TRBV2 and TRBJ2-1, is EPEVTQTPSHQVTQMGQEVILRCVPISNHLYFYWYRQILGQKVEFLVSFYNNEISEKSEIFDDQFSVERPDGSNFTLKIRSTKLEDSAMYFCASIGGLANSYNEQFFGPGTRLTVL.

This clonotype occurred a few times. One junction end disagrees with the germline gene, perhaps due to a read error. This chain links TRBV6-1 with TRBJ2-7; D is ambiguous. From germline, CDR1 is MNHNS and CDR2 SASEGT. The CDR3 spans 13 residues. The CDR3 spells CASSEGAVPSSHF. The CDR3 DNA reads as TGTGCCAGCAGTGAAGGGGCGGTGCCGTCTTCCCACTTC.

As to this clonotype: It may be a read error: a sequence one base away is much more abundant. The CDR3 region has the DNA TGCGCCAGCACGCCGGTGGGACGCAGCTCCTACGAGCAGTACTTC. Its translation is CASTPVGRSSYEQYF. This rearrangement joins TRBV5-1 to TRBJ2-7, with D tentatively TRBD1 or TRBD2 (5 bases each). V dropped 6 bases and J dropped 0 bases, with 16 bases sitting between them. The CDR3 loop spans 15 amino acids. Germline-derived CDR1 and CDR2 are SGHRS and YFSETQ.

This clonotype has a count of ten or more. The rearrangement uses TRBV7-9 and TRBJ2-3; 8 nucleotides line up with TRBD2. The CDR3 length is 13 residues. V shed 2 bases, J shed 6 bases, and the junction held 1 base outside the gene matches. CDR1 SEHNR and CDR2 FQNEAQ come from the germline V gene (reference sequence). CDR3 amino acids: CASSLSGSDTQYF. The DNA for the CDR3 is TGTGCCAGCAGCTTAAGCGGGAGCGATACGCAGTATTTT. The full variable domain, in which reference TRBV7-9 and TRBJ2-3 provide the parts outside the CDR3, is DTGVSQNPRHKITKRGQNVTFRCDPISEHNRLYWYRQTLGQGPEFLTYFQNEAQLEKSRLLSDRFSAERPKGSFSTLEIQRTEQGDSAMYLCASSLSGSDTQYFGPGTRLTVL.

This clonotype was recorded at least ten times. The chain recombines TRBV30 with TRBJ2-7; D is tentatively TRBD1 or TRBD2 (6 bases each). This CDR3 is built from 15 residues. V lost 2 bases and J lost 4, with 18 bases in between. Germline V gene lookup returns CDR1 GTSNPN and CDR2 SVGIG (reference sequence). The DNA of the CDR3 is TGTGCCTGGAGTCGAGGAGGGGGAGTGGGTTACGAGCAGTACTTC. Translating it yields CAWSRGGGVGYEQYF.

This clonotype was seen more than once but under ten times. The V and J genes are TRBV15 and TRBJ2-1; D is possibly TRBD1 (7 bases). This CDR3 spans 15 amino acids. The V gene's germline CDR1 is LNHNV and CDR2 YYDKDF (reference sequence). Deletions cut 5 bases from V and 15 bases from J, with 26 bases between. CDR3 amino acids: CATSAGGTDLRMRFF. CDR3 in DNA: TGTGCCACCAGCGCAGGCGGGACAGATTTACGTATGCGGTTCTTC.

The chain uses TRBV7-2 and TRBJ2-7; 14 bases map to TRBD2. Germline loops: CDR1 SGHTA, CDR2 FQGNSA. This CDR3 has 15 amino acids. With V trimmed by 6 bases and J by 6 bases, 7 bases remained unmatched. CDR3: CASRGGLAGVSEQYF. CDR3 nucleotides: TGTGCCAGCAGGGGGGGACTAGCGGGAGTCTCCGAGCAGTACTTC.

In this sample, this clonotype turned up many times. The V gene is TRBV20-1, the J gene TRBJ2-7; 15 bases match TRBD2. The trim removed 6 bases at V and 3 bases at J, leaving 6 bases unmatched. The CDR3 runs 15 residues. Germline V lookup: CDR1 DFQATT, CDR2 SNEGSKA (reference sequence). The CDR3 DNA sequence: TGCAGTGCGATGGGACTAGCGGGAGGTAGCTACGAGCAGTACTTC. Protein product: CSAMGLAGGSYEQYF.

This rearrangement joins TRBV19 to TRBJ1-2, with D hard to call. The CDR3 extends over 16 amino acids. CDR1 LNHDA and CDR2 SQIVND come from the germline V gene (reference sequence). V lost 3 bases to trimming and J lost 1 base, with 15 bases between them. CDR3 in DNA: TGTGCCAGTAGTATGGTTCGTCGCGGAGATAACTATGGCTACACCTTC. It yields the protein CASSMVRRGDNYGYTF. The whole variable domain, filled in from reference TRBV19 and TRBJ1-2, reads DGGITQSPKYLFRKEGQNVTLSCEQNLNHDAMYWYRQDPGQGLRLIYYSQIVNDFQKGDIAEGYSVSREKKESFPLTVTSAQKNPTAFYLCASSMVRRGDNYGYTFGSGTRLTVV.

The V and J genes are TRBV5-5 and TRBJ2-7; 8 bases fit TRBD1. The CDR3 runs to 15 residues. V lost 5 bases to trimming and J lost 4 bases; unmatched junction nucleotides: 11. Germline V gene data show CDR1 as SGHKS and CDR2 as YYEKEE (reference sequence). CDR3 sequence: CASSYGTGSGYEQYF. The DNA for the CDR3 is TGTGCCAGCAGTTACGGGACAGGCTCGGGTTACGAGCAGTACTTC.

This clonotype has a count of ten or more. The chain joins TRBV5-1 to TRBJ1-6; D is uncertain. The CDR3 is 13 residues long. Germline V gene data show CDR1 as SGHRS and CDR2 as YFSETQ. V was clipped by 0 bases and J by 9 bases, with 7 bases between them. The DNA for the CDR3 is TGCGCCAGCAGCTTGGGTGGTGGTTCACCCCTCCACTTT. This encodes CASSLGGGSPLHF.

This clonotype was detected ten times or more. The chain combines TRBV11-1 with TRBJ2-7; D remains ambiguous. V was trimmed by 2 bases and J by 6 bases, leaving 8 bases between them. This CDR3 region has 12 residues. Per germline, CDR1 SGHAT and CDR2 FQDESV (reference sequence). The CDR3 region has the DNA TGTGCCAGCAGCTTACAGCTCGGCGAGCAGTACTTC. This codes for CASSLQLGEQYF.

This clonotype was observed at least ten times. The chain recombines TRBV7-3 with TRBJ2-1; 11 nucleotides line up with TRBD2. The germline CDR1 and CDR2 sequences are SGHTA and FQGTGA. Unmatched junction bases numbered 16, after V lost 1 base and J lost 8 bases. The CDR3 spans 19 residues. In DNA, the CDR3 is TGTGCCAGCAGCTTAAAAGGCGGGGGACTAGCGGAAGGCGGGGATGAGCAGTTCTTC. It translates to CASSLKGGGLAEGGDEQFF.

A few counts support this clonotype. The chain uses TRBV20-1 and TRBJ1-6; weak D call: TRBD1 (5 bases). Trimming cost V 6 bases and J 12 bases, with 18 bases left between them. The CDR3 has 13 amino acids. Germline V CDR1 and CDR2: DFQATT, SNEGSKA (reference sequence). CDR3 sequence reads: CSAPEGPVGPLHF. The CDR3 DNA follows: TGCAGTGCCCCGGAGGGACCCGTGGGACCCCTCCACTTT.

Notes on this clonotype: The germline gene is not matched at one end of the junction; a read error may be the cause. V and J are TRBV7-9 and TRBJ2-4; 11 positions match TRBD2. This CDR3 region has 17 residues. CDR1 SEHNR and CDR2 FQNEAQ come from the germline V gene (reference sequence). CDR3 coding DNA: TGCGCCAGCAGCCAAGATCTTACTAGCGGGAGTAGAAACATTCAGTACTTC. It encodes CASSQDLTSGSRNIQYF. The variable domain in full, with the rest retrieved from reference TRBV7-9 and TRBJ2-4, is DTGVSQNPRHKITKRGQNVTFRCDPISEHNRLYWYRQTLGQGPEFLTYFQNEAQLEKSRLLSDRFSAERPKGSFSTLEIQRTEQGDSAMYLCASSQDLTSGSRNIQYFGAGTRLSVL.

This clonotype was counted at least ten times. The rearrangement links TRBV20-1 to TRBJ2-3; tentative D call: TRBD2 (6 bases). The CDR3 extends over 14 amino acids. CDR1 DFQATT and CDR2 SNEGSKA come from the germline V gene (reference sequence). Trimming cost V 0 bases and J 3 bases, with 10 bases left between them. The CDR3 coding sequence is TGCAGTGCTAGAGAGGGGGGAGCAACAGATACGCAGTATTTT. Amino acid sequence: CSAREGGATDTQYF.

Ten or more counts support this clonotype. For the CDR3, the DNA is TGTGCCAGCGTACGGGGACAAGAGACCCAGTACTTC. Translated, it gives CASVRGQETQYF. This sequence joins TRBV28 and TRBJ2-5; TRBD2 is a possible D gene (5 bases). Trimming took off 8 bases at V and 2 bases at J, with 9 bases between the two ends. CDR3 length: 12 residues. CDR1 is MDHEN and CDR2 is SYDVKM in the germline V gene.

Only a few counts were recorded for this clonotype. The gene calls are TRBV20-1 and TRBJ1-5, with TRBD1 matching 9 bases. In germline, CDR1 is DFQATT, CDR2 SNEGSKA (reference sequence). The CDR3 length is 13 residues. V shed 6 bases and J 4 bases; nucleotides not matched to a gene: 4. The CDR3 DNA sequence: TGCAGTGCAACGACAGGGGGTAATCAGCCCCAGCATTTT. The encoded protein is CSATTGGNQPQHF.

This clonotype occurred many times. The rearrangement uses TRBV6-1 and TRBJ2-7; 8 positions agree with TRBD2. The germline CDR1 and CDR2 sequences are MNHNS and SASEGT. The V gene end was trimmed by 6 bases and the J gene end by 1 base; junction bases not matched to a gene: 8. The CDR3 extends over 15 amino acids. CDR3 sequence: CASRPQAGGSYEQYF. As DNA, the CDR3 is TGTGCCAGCAGACCGCAGGCGGGAGGATCCTACGAGCAGTACTTC.

At least ten counts were recorded for this clonotype. This chain joins TRBV12-3 or TRBV12-4 and TRBJ2-1, with D hard to call. V was shortened by 2 bases and J by 5 bases, with 4 bases between the two germline ends. CDR3 length: 12 amino acids. The CDR3 region has the DNA TGTGCCAGCAGTTTATCTCACAATGAGCAGTTCTTC. Translating gives CASSLSHNEQFF.

This clonotype was seen many times. The genes are TRBV28 and TRBJ1-1; 8 nucleotides match TRBD1. V gave up 2 bases and J gave up 1 base; unmatched junction bases: 3. CDR1 and CDR2 from the germline V gene are MDHEN and SYDVKM. CDR3 length: 15 residues. CDR3: CASSLQGAWNTEAFF. The CDR3 coding sequence is TGTGCCAGCAGTTTACAGGGGGCATGGAACACTGAAGCTTTCTTT.

This clonotype was recorded at least ten times. V gene TRBV27 combines with J gene TRBJ2-5, with 7 positions matching TRBD1. This CDR3 contains 14 residues. V was clipped by 2 bases and J by 9 bases; unmatched bases: 9. Germline lookup yields CDR1 MNHEY and CDR2 SMNVEV (reference sequence). The CDR3 DNA follows: TGTGCCAGCAGTTTAGACAGGGCCTCAGGGGCCCAGTACTTC. Translating it yields CASSLDRASGAQYF.

At least ten counts were recorded for this clonotype. The rearrangement uses TRBV5-6 and TRBJ2-1, with 7 bases aligning to TRBD2. Per germline, CDR1 SGHDT and CDR2 YYEEEE. The V and J ends lost 6 bases and 9 bases, in that order; junction bases with no gene match: 9. CDR3 size: 13 residues. The CDR3 protein is CASTKGGVPEQFF. Written as DNA, the CDR3 is TGTGCCAGCACTAAGGGAGGGGTACCTGAGCAGTTCTTC.